These 21 T cell receptor beta chains share one sample of origin, sequenced in a study of T-cell reconstitution after alpha-beta-depleted transplantation in children. As it was prepared, the TCRbeta library received unique molecular identifiers. A single record per CDR3 protein comes from TCRdb applying MiXCR to the PCR reads. This sample has hundreds of thousands of distinct CDR3 sequences, with 6.5% to 9% found just once. Sequenced material: PBMCs, mostly from graft donor cells, taken 180 days after TCRalphabeta/CD19-depleted stem cell transplant. Receptors were obtained from a male patient aged 10-17 years who had a stem cell transplant for acute lymphoblastic leukemia, so the T cells may come from the graft donor.

In its sample, this clonotype was seen many times. The rearrangement links TRBV21-1 to TRBJ1-1; the DNA was not compared with TRBD1, the D call given in the table. TRBV21-1 is a recognized pseudogene. This CDR3 spans 20 amino acids. The CDR3 DNA follows: TGTGCCAGCAGCAAAGCGCCTCCCAGGCAGGGGGGTCAACCGGACACTGAAGCTTTCTTT. Its protein product is CASSKAPPRQGGQPDTEAFF.

This clonotype was seen many times. V and J are TRBV20-1 and TRBJ2-6, with 9 bases fitting TRBD1. The J segment lost 0 bases and the V segment lost 3 bases, leaving 6 bases of the junction unmatched. The CDR3 extends over 17 amino acids. From germline, CDR1 is DFQATT and CDR2 SNEGSKA (reference sequence). The CDR3 is CSARRGTGTSGANVLTF. CDR3 bases: TGCAGTGCTAGGCGAGGGACAGGGACCTCTGGGGCCAACGTCCTGACTTTC.

This clonotype was observed many times. The chain joins TRBV5-5 to TRBJ2-5; D may be TRBD1 or TRBD2 (5 bases each). V was cut by 3 bases and J by 1 base, with 19 bases left in between. The CDR3 runs to 17 residues. Germline loops: CDR1 SGHKS, CDR2 YYEKEE (reference sequence). In DNA form, the CDR3 reads TGTGCCAGCAGCTCCACCCCCCAGACGGGACGCCAAGAGACCCAGTACTTC. Encoded protein: CASSSTPQTGRQETQYF.

In its sample, this clonotype was seen many times. J is TRBJ1-5 and V is TRBV12-3 or TRBV12-4; no clear D gene. V was clipped by 3 bases and J by 4 bases, with 13 bases between them. The CDR3 covers 15 residues. Written as DNA, the CDR3 is TGTGCCAGCAGTTTGCGGGAGTCACCAAATCAGCCCCAGCATTTT. Translation gives CASSLRESPNQPQHF.

This chain links TRBV27 with TRBJ2-4; the D is unclear. Germline V gives CDR1 MNHEY, CDR2 SMNVEV (reference sequence). The CDR3 runs to 15 residues. Trimming took 4 bases from V and 0 from J, leaving 10 bases between them. For the CDR3, the DNA is TGTGCCAGCAGTTCAGGCGACTTAGCCAAAAACATTCAGTACTTC. It encodes CASSSGDLAKNIQYF.

This clonotype was picked up many times. The chain uses TRBV6-5 and TRBJ1-5; possible D gene TRBD1, 6 bases. Between the trimmed V and J ends, which lost 4 bases and 2 bases, there was a span of 21 bases. This CDR3 region has 18 residues. Germline loops: CDR1 MNHEY, CDR2 SVGAGI. The CDR3 is CASSSSGKGDLGNQPQHF. The DNA of the CDR3 is TGTGCCAGCAGTTCCTCGGGGAAGGGGGACTTGGGCAATCAGCCCCAGCATTTT.

This clonotype was detected ten times or more. The V gene is TRBV9, the J gene TRBJ1-5, with D possibly TRBD1 on 5 matching bases. Trimming removed 0 bases from V and 1 base from J, with 8 bases in between. The length of the CDR3 is 15 residues. Germline CDR1 is SGDLS and CDR2 is YYNGEE. The DNA for the CDR3 is TGTGCCAGCAGCGTAGATGAGGGGAGCAATCAGCCCCAGCATTTT. It specifies CASSVDEGSNQPQHF.

In its sample, this clonotype was seen many times. The chain is built from TRBV7-9 and TRBJ2-7; D is perhaps TRBD1 (6 bases). The CDR3 has 13 amino acids. The ends were cut back, 1 base at V and 5 bases at J, with 9 bases in the middle. Germline loops: CDR1 SEHNR, CDR2 FQNEAQ (reference sequence). For the CDR3, the DNA is TGTGCCAGCAGCTTAGATCCAGGGGACGAGCAGTACTTC. Translated: CASSLDPGDEQYF.

Concerning this clonotype: A much larger clone differs from this one at a single base, so this may be a read error. The CDR3 is CASSRPPGQGADTLYF. CDR3 DNA: TGTGCCAGCAGTCGACCCCCGGGACAGGGAGCAGATACGCTGTATTTT. The genes are TRBV6-1 and TRBJ2-3, with 9 positions matching TRBD1. Germline-derived CDR1 and CDR2 are MNHNS and SASEGT. CDR3 length: 16 amino acids.

This clonotype was counted many times. The genes are TRBV11-2 and TRBJ1-5; maybe TRBD1 (5 bases). The CDR3 runs to 16 residues. Germline CDR1 SGHAT, CDR2 FQNNGV. V was cut by 2 bases and J by 0 bases, with 11 bases left in between. The CDR3 sequence: CASSLLGEGSNQPQHF. CDR3 nucleotide sequence: TGTGCCAGCAGCTTATTGGGGGAGGGTAGCAATCAGCCCCAGCATTTT.

This clonotype has ten or more counts. This sequence joins TRBV10-3 and TRBJ2-7; no definite D call. Trimming shortened V by 2 bases and J by 8 bases, and 7 bases separated the two germline ends. The CDR3 has 11 amino acids. The germline V gene encodes CDR1 ENHRY and CDR2 SYGVKD. Here the CDR3 DNA reads TGTGCCATCAGTGAGGGTTCGAAGCAGTACTTC. Its translation: CAISEGSKQYF.

There are many counts of this clonotype. V usage is TRBV20-1 and J usage is TRBJ2-3; the D is unclear. Germline lookup yields CDR1 DFQATT and CDR2 SNEGSKA (reference sequence). CDR3 length equals 13 residues. V was clipped by 7 bases and J by 7 bases, with 18 bases between them. In DNA, the CDR3 is TGCAGTGACGGAATCGGGCCTCCGTATACGCAGTATTTT. Amino acids: CSDGIGPPYTQYF.

The table lists this clonotype with many counts. The rearrangement uses TRBV5-1 and TRBJ2-1, with D maybe TRBD1 (6 bases). Trimming removed 0 bases at V and 0 bases at J, with 19 bases between. Germline CDR1 reads SGHRS; CDR2 reads YFSETQ. The CDR3 loop spans 19 amino acids. CDR3 DNA sequence: TGCGCCAGCAGCTTGGCGAGACAGGAGACTCCGGCCTCCTACAATGAGCAGTTCTTC. Protein sequence: CASSLARQETPASYNEQFF.

This clonotype was recorded at least ten times. The rearrangement uses TRBV7-6 and TRBJ2-7; D call uncertain. CDR1 and CDR2 from the germline V gene are SGHVS and FNYEAQ. Trimming took off 5 bases at V and 1 base at J, with 9 bases between the two ends. CDR3 length: 13 amino acids. The CDR3 sequence is CASSRTDSYEQYF. The CDR3 DNA reads as TGTGCCAGCAGCAGAACAGATTCCTACGAGCAGTACTTC.

The rearrangement uses TRBV13 and TRBJ1-1; D remains unclear. CDR1 is PRHDT and CDR2 is FYEKMQ in the germline V gene (reference sequence). V was pared by 5 bases and J by 4 bases, with 14 bases between. The CDR3 is made up of 14 amino acids. CDR3 sequence: CASSAPLVGTEAFF. In DNA, the CDR3 is TGTGCCAGCAGCGCACCCTTGGTAGGCACTGAAGCTTTCTTT.

There are many counts of this clonotype. This chain uses TRBV20-1 with TRBJ1-6; D may be TRBD1 (6 bases). V was cut by 7 bases and J by 10 bases, with 29 bases left in between. Germline V gene sequence: CDR1 DFQATT, CDR2 SNEGSKA (reference sequence). The CDR3 contains 17 residues. The CDR3 loop is CSVSQPNLGANRSPLHF. CDR3 nucleotide sequence: TGCAGTGTAAGTCAACCGAATTTGGGGGCAAACAGGTCACCCCTCCACTTT.

This clonotype came up many times. The genes are TRBV12-3 or TRBV12-4 and TRBJ2-7; 8 bases agree with TRBD1. The CDR3 loop spans 12 amino acids. V lost 7 bases to trimming and J lost 7 bases; unmatched junction nucleotides: 6. CDR3 nucleotides: TGTGCCAGCATGCAGGGGGCGGGAGAGCAGTACTTC. Protein: CASMQGAGEQYF.

This clonotype was observed many times. The chain carries TRBV5-1 and TRBJ2-7; 12 nucleotides line up with TRBD2. The germline V gene encodes CDR1 SGHRS and CDR2 YFSETQ. V gave up 2 bases and J gave up 2 bases; unmatched junction bases: 5. The CDR3 loop spans 16 amino acids. The CDR3 DNA is TGCGCCAGCAGCTTAGGGACTAGCGGGCCTCCCTACGAGCAGTACTTC. Its translation: CASSLGTSGPPYEQYF.

This clonotype was observed many times. This chain links TRBV15 with TRBJ2-1, with TRBD2 identical over 12 bases. V lost 8 bases, J lost 6 bases, and 5 bases stayed unmatched. CDR1 and CDR2 (germline): LNHNV, YYDKDF (reference sequence). This CDR3 region has 14 residues. CDR3 protein: CATWASGRANEQFF. CDR3 nucleotide sequence: TGTGCCACCTGGGCTAGCGGGAGGGCCAATGAGCAGTTCTTC.

This clonotype was counted ten times or more. The rearrangement joins TRBV2 to TRBJ2-7; D remains unclear. Deletions cut 2 bases from V and 4 bases from J, with 6 bases between. Per the germline V gene, CDR1 is SNHLY and CDR2 is FYNNEI. The CDR3 covers 12 residues. CDR3 loop: CASSETVYEQYF. In DNA form, the CDR3 reads TGTGCCAGCAGTGAAACCGTTTACGAGCAGTACTTC.

This clonotype showed up just a few times. The V gene is TRBV9, the J gene TRBJ2-6; D gene uncertain. Deletions cut 0 bases from V and 0 bases from J, with 4 bases between. The germline gives CDR1 SGDLS, CDR2 YYNGEE. The CDR3 spans 15 residues. The chain's CDR3 is CASSVASSGANVLTF. The CDR3 DNA sequence: TGTGCCAGCAGCGTAGCAAGCTCTGGGGCCAACGTCCTGACTTTC.